This T cell receptor (beta chain) came from a study of cytotoxic CD8 clonotypes in ibrutinib-treated CLL. This CDR3 comprises 10 residues. The germline CDR1 and CDR2 sequences are SQVTM and ANQGSEA. The V end lost 4 bases, the J end lost 3 bases, and 4 bases lay between the germline ends. Using immunoSEQ multiplex PCR, the repertoire was profiled, and TCRdb retains in-frame clones only, with some absent. The sample has 150,000 to 200,000 clones, more than 70% seen once. The sequence came from a human donor with chronic lymphocytic leukemia. The chain has TRBV29-1 and TRBJ2-7; D is undetermined. The sample here was PBMCs, taken at disease progression, from a patient treated with ibrutinib. CDR3 loop: CSVADYEQYF. The DNA of the CDR3 is TGCAGCGTTGCGGACTACGAGCAGTACTTC.